This T cell receptor (beta chain) emerged from a study of blood T cell repertoires in COVID-19. Study information: The origin of the acute and convalescent COVID-19 samples was the United States, Italy and Spain. PBMCs, B-cell-depleted T cells, or T cells provided the cDNA or gDNA that made up the material.

How the authors handled the data: The assay estimated nucleated cells by amplifying reference gene primers. Some clones are missing from TCRdb's copy, which holds only in-frame ones; the method was immunoSEQ multiplex PCR. The V and J calls and the clone size are those of that table, but D and trimming were determined from the DNA. The table lists 200,000 to 300,000 clones, about 80% of them singletons. The V segment lost 11 bases and the J segment 3 bases; nucleotides outside the gene matches: 8. This CDR3 spans 13 amino acids. The germline V gene has CDR1 LNHDA and CDR2 SQIVND (reference sequence).

The receptor was derived from a man older than 75 with acute or convalescent COVID-19. The sequencing sample was made of peripheral blood. The rearrangement joins TRBV19 to TRBJ2-3; 7 bases fit TRBD2. The CDR3 DNA sequence: TGTGCCGCTTCAGCGGGAAGAACAGATACGCAGTATTTT. This codes for CAASAGRTDTQYF.